One TCR beta chain is described in this entry. With 6 bases clipped from V and 7 bases from J, the junction kept 8 bases outside the gene matches. This CDR3 is built from 13 residues. CDR1 MNHNY and CDR2 SVGAGI come from the germline V gene (reference sequence). The data originate from a study of CD8 T cells in Susac syndrome. With random hexamers, reverse transcription was performed on about 0.5 to 1 ug of RNA. With immunoSEQ multiplex PCR, TCR beta CDR3 was amplified across 54 Vbeta and 13 Jbeta. TCRdb passed the immunoSEQ multiplex PCR reads through MiXCR, listing each CDR3 protein once. The table includes under 85,000 distinct CDR3 sequences, roughly 94% detected once.

Sequencing was performed on CD8+ T cells from PBMCs. The TCR was taken from a human donor with multiple sclerosis. The rearrangement links TRBV6-6 to TRBJ1-1; TRBD1 matches 7 bases. CDR3 loop: CASRNPGTDEAFF. CDR3 coding DNA: TGTGCCAGCAGAAACCCTGGGACAGATGAAGCTTTCTTT.